The 28 T cell receptor beta chains below were found in one sample sequenced in a study of radiation and T cells in renal cell carcinoma. Here immunoSEQ multiplex PCR was the method, and the copy in TCRdb shows in-frame clones only, minus some. The data contain over 60,000 clones, less than 85% of them singletons. As to time point: blood 4 weeks post-SBRT, at nephrectomy. As for treatment: 15 Gy SBRT to primary tumor, nephrectomy 4 weeks later. The sample in question was blood, obtained from a patient whose treatment included radiotherapy and nephrectomy. The receptors derive from a woman aged 55-75 years with renal cell carcinoma.

This chain uses TRBV2 with TRBJ2-1; D call uncertain. The length of the CDR3 is 15 residues. Germline lookup yields CDR1 SNHLY and CDR2 FYNNEI. Trimming took 2 bases from V and 0 from J, leaving 8 bases between them. The CDR3 DNA sequence: TGTGCCAGCAGTGAACAGGAGAGCTCCTACAATGAGCAGTTCTTC. This gives the protein CASSEQESSYNEQFF.

This clone was seen a few times. The V and J genes are TRBV28 and TRBJ1-2; 10 nucleotides match TRBD1. CDR3 length: 14 residues. V shed 5 bases, J shed 4 bases, and the junction held 4 bases outside the gene matches. The V gene's germline CDR1 is MDHEN and CDR2 SYDVKM. The CDR3 sequence: CASSTGQGGYGYTF. DNA for the CDR3: TGTGCCAGCAGTACCGGACAGGGGGGCTATGGCTACACCTTC.

This clone was found once. The V call is TRBV27, the J call TRBJ2-1, with D hard to call. V was trimmed by 2 bases and J by 7 bases, leaving 3 bases between them. The CDR3 has 11 amino acids. Per the germline V gene, CDR1 is MNHEY and CDR2 is SMNVEV (reference sequence). CDR3 amino acids: CASSLTNEQFF. CDR3 in DNA: TGTGCCAGCAGTTTAACGAATGAGCAGTTCTTC.

The gene calls are TRBV25-1 and TRBJ2-5, with 11 bases lining up with TRBD2. The CDR3 loop spans 16 amino acids. Germline values: CDR1 MGHDK, CDR2 SYGVNS. V was pared by 8 bases and J by 4 bases, with 12 bases of the junction left unmatched. CDR3 nucleotide sequence: TGTGCCAGCTCCCTGACTAGCGGGGCGCTGGGAGAGACCCAGTACTTC. It encodes CASSLTSGALGETQYF.

V usage is TRBV10-1 and J usage is TRBJ1-6; a weak D match, TRBD1 (5 bases). Germline lookup yields CDR1 WNHNN and CDR2 SYGVQD (reference sequence). Trimming stripped 6 bases from V and 8 bases from J, with 23 bases between. The CDR3 runs to 17 residues. As DNA, the CDR3 is TGCGCCAGCAGAGCCTTCCGGGACCCTCGGATGGATTCACCCCTCCACTTT. Residues: CASRAFRDPRMDSPLHF.

The DNA for the CDR3 is TGTGCCAGTAGTCCCCAGTCGGGGACCGGGGAGCTGTTTTTT. Translation gives CASSPQSGTGELFF. The chain employs TRBV19 and TRBJ2-2; possible D gene TRBD2, 5 bases. V was clipped by 5 bases and J by 5 bases, with 12 bases between them. Per germline, CDR1 LNHDA and CDR2 SQIVND (reference sequence). The CDR3 sequence is 14 residues long.

J is TRBJ2-6 and V is TRBV18, with 10 bases that match TRBD1. The CDR3 totals 20 residues. V lost 2 bases, J lost 1 base, and 11 bases stayed unmatched. CDR1 is KGHSH, CDR2 LQKENI, per germline. The CDR3 bases are TGTGCCAGCTCACCAAAGCCCGGGACAGGGGCCCGTTCTGGGGCCAACGTCCTGACTTTC. It is translated as CASSPKPGTGARSGANVLTF.

The gene calls are TRBV5-1 and TRBJ1-4; perhaps TRBD1 as D (5 bases). The CDR3 is 13 residues long. V was trimmed by 3 bases and J by 8 bases, leaving 11 bases between them. Germline V CDR1 and CDR2: SGHRS, YFSETQ. Here the CDR3 reads CASSSGTSEKLFF. DNA for the CDR3: TGCGCCAGCAGCTCTGGGACTTCCGAAAAACTGTTTTTT.

V usage is TRBV4-3 and J usage is TRBJ2-7, with 7 bases lining up with TRBD2. V lost 0 bases to trimming and J lost 7 bases; unmatched junction nucleotides: 12. Germline loops: CDR1 LGHNA, CDR2 YSLEER. This CDR3 has 16 amino acids. The CDR3 protein is CASSQDGSGLLAEQYF. CDR3 nucleotides: TGCGCCAGCAGCCAAGATGGTTCAGGGTTACTAGCGGAGCAGTACTTC.

V and J are TRBV6-5 and TRBJ2-7, with unresolved D. The CDR3 consists of 15 residues. V was cut by 0 bases and J by 0 bases, with 9 bases left in between. Germline lookup yields CDR1 MNHEY and CDR2 SVGAGI. Here the CDR3 reads CASSYSIGISYEQYF. The CDR3, as DNA: TGTGCCAGCAGTTACTCGATAGGCATCTCCTACGAGCAGTACTTC.

The table lists this clone with a few counts. The chain carries TRBV27 and TRBJ1-1; no clear D gene. Germline values: CDR1 MNHEY, CDR2 SMNVEV (reference sequence). V lost 2 bases and J lost 4, with 11 bases in between. This CDR3 spans 14 amino acids. The CDR3 spells CASSLAPWGTEAFF. CDR3 in DNA: TGTGCCAGCAGTTTAGCCCCTTGGGGCACTGAAGCTTTCTTT.

The genes are TRBV2 and TRBJ2-5, with D uncertain. CDR1 and CDR2 from the germline V gene are SNHLY and FYNNEI. The CDR3 runs 13 residues. The ends were cut back, 7 bases at V and 1 base at J, with 10 bases in the middle. CDR3 bases: TGTGCCAGCATATGGCGGCCCCAAGAGACCCAGTACTTC. Its translation is CASIWRPQETQYF.

The CDR3 region is CASSDSGTGDTEAFF. Here the CDR3 DNA reads TGTGCCAGCAGTGACTCCGGGACAGGGGACACTGAAGCTTTCTTT. This rearrangement joins TRBV27 to TRBJ1-1; 10 positions agree with TRBD1. Germline loops: CDR1 MNHEY, CDR2 SMNVEV (reference sequence). The V gene end was trimmed by 5 bases and the J gene end by 3 bases; junction bases not matched to a gene: 6. The CDR3 loop spans 15 amino acids.

The chain employs TRBV19 and TRBJ2-3; possibly TRBD1 for D (6 bases). The V end was cut by 10 bases, the J end by 0 bases, with 8 bases between. CDR1 and CDR2 from the germline V gene are LNHDA and SQIVND (reference sequence). The CDR3 contains 12 residues. CDR3 bases: TGTGCCACTGGACAGAGCACAGATACGCAGTATTTT. This translates into CATGQSTDTQYF.

The CDR3 coding sequence is TGTGCCAGCAGTTTTCGACAGCCGCCCCAGCATTTT. Its protein is CASSFRQPPQHF. The chain combines TRBV28 with TRBJ1-5; weak D call: TRBD1 (5 bases). CDR1 and CDR2 (germline): MDHEN, SYDVKM. The CDR3 has 12 residues. V lost 3 bases to trimming and J lost 9 bases, with 9 bases between them.

This chain connects TRBV30 to TRBJ2-2, with TRBD1 matching over 8 bases. The CDR3 has 14 amino acids. The junction had 7 bases not matched to a gene; V was cut back by 4 bases and J by 6 bases. From germline, CDR1 is GTSNPN and CDR2 SVGIG (reference sequence). The CDR3 loop reads CAWTAGGPAGELFF. The CDR3 region has the DNA TGTGCCTGGACGGCAGGGGGCCCGGCCGGGGAGCTGTTTTTT.

This clone appeared a single time. The chain couples TRBV5-6 to TRBJ2-2; D remains unclear. Germline V gene sequence: CDR1 SGHDT, CDR2 YYEEEE. CDR3 size: 13 residues. V dropped 0 bases and J dropped 5 bases, with 5 bases sitting between them. DNA of the CDR3: TGTGCCAGCAGCTTGGGGGTTACCGGGGAGCTGTTTTTT. It specifies CASSLGVTGELFF.

CDR3 nucleotide sequence: TGCGCCAGCAGCGTCCTAAACCAGGGTGAGCAGTACTTC. Amino acids: CASSVLNQGEQYF. The V call is TRBV5-1, the J call TRBJ2-7; TRBD1 is a possible D gene (5 bases). The CDR3 runs 13 residues. Per the germline V gene, CDR1 is SGHRS and CDR2 is YFSETQ. The V and J ends lost 4 bases and 7 bases respectively, with 15 bases between them.

V and J are TRBV6-5 and TRBJ2-5; 8 nucleotides line up with TRBD2. J was trimmed by 3 bases and V by 5 bases; bases with no gene match: 2. The CDR3 is 13 residues long. Germline-derived CDR1 and CDR2 are MNHEY and SVGAGI. This CDR3 is CASSELAEETQYF. CDR3 nucleotide sequence: TGTGCCAGCAGTGAACTAGCGGAAGAGACCCAGTACTTC.

J is TRBJ2-5 and V is TRBV11-3, with D possibly matching TRBD1 (7 bases). Trimming removed 1 base from V and 5 bases from J, with 17 bases in between. CDR1 and CDR2 from the germline V gene are SGHNT and YENEEA. This CDR3 comprises 16 residues. CDR3 bases: TGTGCCAGCAGCTTAGGTCAGGGGGGCATCGGTGAGACCCAGTACTTC. Protein: CASSLGQGGIGETQYF. The whole variable domain, remainder taken from reference TRBV11-3 and TRBJ2-5, is EAGVVQSPRYKIIEKKQPVAFWCNPISGHNTLYWYLQNLGQGPELLIRYENEEAVDDSQLPKDRFSAERLKGVDSTLKIQPAELGDSAVYLCASSLGQGGIGETQYFGPGTRLLVL.

The V call is TRBV20-1, the J call TRBJ2-1; unclear D gene. This CDR3 has 11 amino acids. Germline-derived CDR1 and CDR2 are DFQATT and SNEGSKA (reference sequence). CDR3 residues: CSPTTGNEQFF. CDR3 DNA: TGCAGCCCTACCACGGGCAATGAGCAGTTCTTC.

The chain links TRBV7-3 to TRBJ2-3; TRBD1 or TRBD2 may be the D gene (7 bases each). V lost 5 bases, J lost 4 bases, and 16 bases lay in between. Looked up from germline, CDR1 is SGHTA and CDR2 is FQGTGA. This CDR3 is built from 15 residues. The CDR3 spells CASSPSGGAADTQYF. Written as DNA, the CDR3 is TGTGCCAGCAGCCCATCAGGGGGGGCCGCAGATACGCAGTATTTT.

V gene TRBV7-2 combines with J gene TRBJ1-1; D is possibly TRBD1 (5 bases). V lost 5 bases and J 11 bases, leaving 21 bases between the germline ends. Per germline, CDR1 SGHTA and CDR2 FQGNSA. This CDR3 spans 14 amino acids. CDR3 coding DNA: TGTGCCAGCAGCCCCCCCGGTGGGGGGTTTGGGGCTTTCTTT. It encodes CASSPPGGGFGAFF. The full variable domain, in which reference TRBV7-2 and TRBJ1-1 provide the parts outside the CDR3, is GAGVSQSPSNKVTEKGKDVELRCDPISGHTALYWYRQSLGQGLEFLIYFQGNSAPDKSGLPSDRFSAERTGGSVSTLTIQRTQQEDSAVYLCASSPPGGGFGAFFGQGTRLTVV.

The chain combines TRBV28 with TRBJ2-3; D possibly corresponds to TRBD1 (5 bases). Looked up from germline, CDR1 is MDHEN and CDR2 is SYDVKM. V was clipped by 4 bases and J by 1 base, with 15 bases between them. This CDR3 is 16 amino acids long. The CDR3 sequence is CASSSLGWGGTDTQYF. The CDR3 coding sequence is TGTGCCAGCAGTTCCCTAGGGTGGGGCGGCACAGATACGCAGTATTTT.

V gene TRBV5-4 combines with J gene TRBJ2-5, with unresolved D. CDR3 length: 15 residues. CDR1 is SGHNT, CDR2 YYREEE, per germline (reference sequence). The V end was cut by 0 bases, the J end by 2 bases, with 11 bases between. The CDR3 loop is CASSLVSGRQETQYF. CDR3 DNA: TGTGCCAGCAGCTTGGTTTCGGGCCGACAAGAGACCCAGTACTTC.

This sequence joins TRBV7-9 and TRBJ2-7; maybe TRBD2 (6 bases). The germline V and J ends were trimmed by 8 bases and 5 bases, with 16 bases remaining between them. Germline lookup yields CDR1 SEHNR and CDR2 FQNEAQ (reference sequence). CDR3 length equals 13 residues. The DNA of the CDR3 is TGTGCCAGCGGCCGACTAGTCGATCACGAGCAGTACTTC. It yields the protein CASGRLVDHEQYF.

The chain links TRBV7-6 to TRBJ2-7; D is unresolved. V was pared by 0 bases and J by 1 base, with 10 bases between. Germline CDR1 reads SGHVS; CDR2 reads FNYEAQ. The CDR3 has 15 amino acids. The CDR3 here is CASSLAPGISYEQYF. The CDR3 nucleotides read TGTGCCAGCAGCTTAGCCCCGGGTATATCCTACGAGCAGTACTTC.

This clone has only one observation. The chain has TRBV10-1 and TRBJ1-5, with TRBD1 identical over 8 bases. Germline trimming cut 6 bases from V and 2 bases from J; bases unmatched to any gene: 3. Germline CDR1 is WNHNN and CDR2 is SYGVQD (reference sequence). This CDR3 has 14 amino acids. The CDR3 is CASRLDRGNQPQHF. DNA for the CDR3: TGCGCCAGCAGATTGGACAGGGGCAATCAGCCCCAGCATTTT.